A single sample is the source of the 7 T cell receptor beta chains below, sequenced in a study of blood T cell repertoires in COVID-19. Only in-frame clones appear in the TCRdb table, and some are missing; sequencing was by immunoSEQ multiplex PCR. This table holds roughly 75,000 clones, approximately 85% found once. The source material was peripheral blood. These receptors all come from a man aged 50 to 60 with COVID-19, enrolled during active disease.

This clone was counted between two and nine times. The rearrangement links TRBV27 to TRBJ2-3; 8 nucleotides match TRBD2. V dropped 4 bases and J dropped 4; count of bases not matched to a gene: 10. The CDR3 covers 16 residues. Germline CDR1 and CDR2: MNHEY and SMNVEV (reference sequence). DNA of the CDR3: TGTGCCAGCAGTTGGGATAGCGGGATTGGTGCAGATACGCAGTATTTT. Encoded protein: CASSWDSGIGADTQYF.

The chain combines TRBV7-8 with TRBJ2-1; 11 bases fit TRBD2. CDR3 length: 17 amino acids. Germline V gene data show CDR1 as SGHVS and CDR2 as FQNEAQ. Trimming cost V 4 bases and J 4 bases; bases outside gene matches: 9. CDR3 in amino acids: CASSSDSGRVAYNEQFF. CDR3 nucleotides: TGTGCCAGCAGCTCGGATAGCGGGAGGGTCGCGTACAATGAGCAGTTCTTC. Full variable domain (missing parts from reference TRBV7-8 and TRBJ2-1): GAGVSQSPRYKVAKRGQDVALRCDPISGHVSLFWYQQALGQGPEFLTYFQNEAQLDKSGLPSDRFFAERPEGSVSTLKIQRTQQEDSAVYLCASSSDSGRVAYNEQFFGPGTRLTVL.

The chain carries TRBV19 and TRBJ1-1, with D uncertain. CDR3 size: 14 residues. V was trimmed by 4 bases and J by 2 bases, leaving 11 bases between them. Germline V gives CDR1 LNHDA, CDR2 SQIVND (reference sequence). This CDR3 is CASSTPGINTEAFF. The CDR3 coding sequence is TGTGCCAGTAGTACCCCGGGGATCAACACTGAAGCTTTCTTT. Looking up the rest from reference TRBV19 and TRBJ1-1 gives the full variable domain: DGGITQSPKYLFRKEGQNVTLSCEQNLNHDAMYWYRQDPGQGLRLIYYSQIVNDFQKGDIAEGYSVSREKKESFPLTVTSAQKNPTAFYLCASSTPGINTEAFFGQGTRLTVV.

The V gene is TRBV24-1, the J gene TRBJ2-5; 14 positions agree with TRBD2. The CDR3 runs to 18 residues. Germline V lookup: CDR1 KGHDR, CDR2 SFDVKD. V lost 7 bases and J lost 4; bases outside the gene matches: 13. The CDR3 protein is CATSSRGGTSGSGETQYF. The CDR3 nucleotides read TGTGCCACCAGCTCCCGAGGCGGGACTAGCGGGAGCGGAGAGACCCAGTACTTC.

This rearrangement joins TRBV21-1 to TRBJ1-1. TRBV21-1 is tagged as a pseudogene. This CDR3 has 16 residues. The CDR3 nucleotides read TGTGCCAGCAGACTTAACGTAGCCACAATTCGCACTGAAGCTTTCTTT. It encodes CASRLNVATIRTEAFF.

This chain uses TRBV19 with TRBJ2-7, with a possible D match to TRBD1 (5 bases). CDR1 and CDR2 (germline): LNHDA, SQIVND (reference sequence). V was cut by 5 bases and J by 7 bases, with 18 bases left in between. The CDR3 runs 14 residues. The CDR3 protein is CASSPTRAPGEQYF. The CDR3 DNA sequence: TGTGCCAGTAGTCCCACCAGGGCCCCAGGGGAGCAGTACTTC.

This chain uses TRBV28 with TRBJ1-6; D might be TRBD1 (5 bases). The CDR3 length is 16 residues. Germline V gene sequence: CDR1 MDHEN, CDR2 SYDVKM. The V and J ends lost 5 bases and 7 bases respectively, with 18 bases between them. The CDR3 coding sequence is TGTGCCAGCAGTCCCCTTCGGGGGATGGGAAATTCACCCCTCCACTTT. Its protein is CASSPLRGMGNSPLHF.